A single sample is the source of the 6 T cell receptor beta chains below, sequenced in a study of T-cell reconstitution after alpha-beta-depleted transplantation in children. Molecular barcoding with unique molecular identifiers was used for the TCRbeta library. MiXCR was run by TCRdb on the PCR reads, yielding one entry per CDR3 protein. The sample lists 250,000 to 400,000 distinct CDR3 sequences, 23% occurring once. The specimen comprised PBMCs, mostly from graft donor cells, sampled 180 days after TCRalphabeta/CD19-depleted stem cell transplant. These receptors originate from a male patient younger than 18 who had a stem cell transplant for acute lymphoblastic leukemia, so the T cells may come from the graft donor.

The chain employs TRBV29-1 and TRBJ1-1; D uncertain. The CDR3 has 11 residues. The V end lost 6 bases, the J end lost 8 bases, and 13 bases lay between the germline ends. Germline V lookup: CDR1 SQVTM, CDR2 ANQGSEA. In nucleotides, the CDR3 is TGCAGCGTCGCCCAGACCACAGAAGCTTTCTTT. Its translation: CSVAQTTEAFF.

This chain uses TRBV9 with TRBJ2-5, with D maybe TRBD2 (6 bases). This CDR3 is built from 13 residues. The germline gives CDR1 SGDLS, CDR2 YYNGEE. V lost 0 bases to trimming and J lost 7 bases, with 10 bases between them. The CDR3 DNA is TGTGCCAGCAGCGTAGGCGGGCGGGGGACCCAGTACTTC. Protein product: CASSVGGRGTQYF.

The rearrangement joins TRBV27 to TRBJ2-3; TRBD2 agrees at 13 bases. The CDR3 consists of 15 residues. Germline trimming cut 6 bases from V and 5 bases from J; bases unmatched to any gene: 5. In germline, CDR1 is MNHEY, CDR2 SMNVEV (reference sequence). The CDR3 DNA is TGTGCCAGCAGCGGACTAGCGGGAGTGGGAGATACGCAGTATTTT. As protein: CASSGLAGVGDTQYF.

This clonotype was recorded at least ten times. The V call is TRBV9, the J call TRBJ1-4; 9 bases are shared with TRBD1. The germline V gene has CDR1 SGDLS and CDR2 YYNGEE. J was trimmed by 12 bases and V by 4 bases; bases with no gene match: 4. The CDR3 length is 12 residues. CDR3 in DNA: TGTGCCAGCAGCTCCTGGACAGGGGAACTGTTTTTT. Encoded protein: CASSSWTGELFF.

This clonotype turned up a few times. J is TRBJ2-1 and V is TRBV2; possible D gene TRBD1, 6 bases. The CDR3 totals 16 residues. With 5 bases removed from V and 0 bases from J, the gap between germline ends came to 14 bases. Germline CDR1 and CDR2: SNHLY and FYNNEI. The CDR3 is CASSPRDKSSYNEQFF. CDR3 coding DNA: TGTGCCAGCAGTCCTCGGGACAAGAGCTCCTACAATGAGCAGTTCTTC.

Turning to this clonotype: This may be a read error, as it is one base from a much larger clone. This chain links TRBV29-1 with TRBJ2-5; 9 nucleotides agree with TRBD2. CDR3 length: 16 residues. Germline V lookup: CDR1 SQVTM, CDR2 ANQGSEA. The CDR3 loop reads CSVRPTGGRVQETQCF. In DNA, the CDR3 is TGCAGCGTCCGACCCACTGGCGGGAGGGTACAAGAGACCCAGTGCTTC.